This T cell receptor beta chain was obtained from a study of T cells expressing NK-cell markers. As for the study in general: Beta-chain profiling covered CD3+CD56+NKG2C+, CD3+CD56+NKG2C- and CD3+CD56-NKG2C+ sorted subsets. Out of eight donors sequenced, seven tested HCMV-seropositive and the remaining one seronegative. Regarding the study as a whole: The CD3+CD56-NKG2C+ fraction of a few donors was likewise dominated by these clonotypes.

Template switching by 5'RACE with UMIs generated the TCR beta cDNA. Each CDR3 protein gets one entry in TCRdb, which reprocessed the 5' RACE reads and gives no DNA. Its table records about 460,000 distinct CDR3 sequences. Germline values: CDR1 KGHDR, CDR2 SFDVKD. This CDR3 contains 15 residues. With respect to this clonotype: Antigen unknown.

Specimen: blood T cells: a sorted CD56 or NKG2C T cell subset, CD4+ or CD8+ T cells, or bulk PBMC T cells (not recorded which). The chain joins TRBV24-1 to TRBJ1-2; with no DNA, the TCRdb D assignment of TRBD1 cannot be verified. The clonotype originates from a woman aged 50 to 60 in good health. The CDR3 protein is CATSDYLSGENGYTF.